The clone carrying this T cell receptor (beta chain) has a handful of counts. The antigen remains unidentified. Per germline, CDR1 MGHDK and CDR2 SYGVNS. This CDR3 region has 11 residues. V lost 7 bases and J lost 7, with 10 bases in between. The data originate from a study of a mutant IDH1 vaccine in newly diagnosed glioma. Study-level information: Vaccinations were initiated 4-6 weeks following radiotherapy alone, or were given together with temozolomide cycles. Study-level findings and limits: Apparently, pseudoprogression bore no relation to changes among the top peripheral T cell clonotypes.

Libraries were prepared by immunoSEQ multiplex PCR; TCRdb keeps only in-frame clonotypes and omits some of them. The sample contains about 54,000 clones, 84% of which appear only once. The sample's time point: week 35, safety follow-up. Every vaccine dose comprised 300 ug of mutant IDH1 20-mer peptide plus topical imiquimod. Eight vaccine doses were administered to patients at weeks 1, 3, 5, 7, 11, 15, 19 and 23. The clonotype originates from a woman aged 18-30 years with glioma. This sample comprised PBMCs, obtained from a glioma patient whose treatment included an IDH1 peptide vaccine. The chain carries TRBV25-1 and TRBJ1-1; no clear D. CDR3 loop: CASTTGVEAFF. The CDR3 nucleotides read TGTGCCAGCACCACCGGGGTTGAAGCTTTCTTT. Full variable domain (remainder filled in from reference TRBV25-1 and TRBJ1-1): EADIYQTPRYLVIGTGKKITLECSQTMGHDKMYWYQQDPGMELHLIHYSYGVNSTEKGDLSSESTVSRIRTEHFPLTLESARPSHTSQYLCASTTGVEAFFGQGTRLTVV.